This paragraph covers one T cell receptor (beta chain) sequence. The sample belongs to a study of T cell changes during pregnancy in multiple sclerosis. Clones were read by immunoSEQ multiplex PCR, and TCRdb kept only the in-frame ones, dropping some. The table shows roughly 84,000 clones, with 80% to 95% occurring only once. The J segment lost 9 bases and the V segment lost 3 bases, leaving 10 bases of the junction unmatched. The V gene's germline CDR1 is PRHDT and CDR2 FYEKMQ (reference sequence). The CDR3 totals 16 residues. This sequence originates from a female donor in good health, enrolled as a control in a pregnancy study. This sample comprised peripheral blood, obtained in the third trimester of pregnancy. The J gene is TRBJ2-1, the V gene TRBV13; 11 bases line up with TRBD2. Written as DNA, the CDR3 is TGTGCCAGCAGCTTTTTAGCGGGAGGGCCGGTAGGTGAGCAGTTCTTC. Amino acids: CASSFLAGGPVGEQFF.